These T cell receptor beta chains were read from a single sample in a study of lung T cells in sarcoidosis with Löfgren's syndrome. TCRdb ran MiXCR on the reads and lists one entry per CDR3 protein. The sample lists more than 6,500 distinct CDR3 sequences; over 20% were seen once. Sequencing was done on a sample of CD4+ T cells from bronchoalveolar lavage fluid. All receptors come from a human donor with sarcoidosis (Löfgren's syndrome or another form), or a control subject (not recorded which). CDR3s include the opening cysteine and the closing phenylalanine or tryptophan. The D gene is left open where the match is weak. Clone size is not always given. Where it is, it says once, few, many or a class for expanded clones.

d_call j_call clone_size v_call cdr3_aa cdr3_nt
NA TRBJ2-1 many TRBV6-2/TRBV6-3 CASSYRVDEQFF TGTGCCAGCAGTTACCGGGTAGACGAGCAGTTCTTC
TRBD1 TRBJ2-5 few TRBV6-6 CASSYMGTGVETQYF TGTGCCAGCAGTTACATGGGGACAGGGGTAGAGACCCAGTACTTC
TRBD1 TRBJ2-2 NA TRBV30 CACGTASSNTGELFF TGTGCCTGCGGGACAGCGAGTTCGAACACCGGGGAGCTGTTTTTT
NA TRBJ1-1 many TRBV10-3 CAIKREWGSTEAFF TGTGCCATCAAGAGGGAGTGGGGTTCCACTGAAGCTTTCTTT
TRBD1 TRBJ2-7 many TRBV20-1 CSASRGQKFSYEQYF TGCAGTGCTTCGAGGGGACAGAAATTCTCCTACGAGCAGTACTTC
NA TRBJ2-5 few TRBV5-1 CASSLGAGFQETQYF TGCGCCAGCAGCTTGGGGGCAGGGTTCCAGGAGACCCAGTACTTC
NA TRBJ2-3 large TRBV7-2 CASSHSYRPDTQYF TGTGCCAGCAGTCACAGCTACCGCCCAGATACGCAGTATTTT
NA TRBJ1-6 many TRBV6-1 CASSLGQPDNSPLHF TGTGCCAGCAGTTTAGGACAGCCAGATAATTCACCCCTCCACTTT
NA TRBJ2-1 large TRBV6-1 CASSPRGGTGHNEQFF TGTGCCAGCAGTCCCCGGGGAGGGACAGGCCACAATGAGCAGTTCTTC
NA TRBJ1-2 medium-sized TRBV20-1 CSAQLGGSGYTF TGCAGTGCCCAGCTGGGGGGGAGTGGCTACACCTTC
NA TRBJ2-5 medium-sized TRBV20-1 CSARARGLTETQYF TGCAGTGCTAGAGCCAGGGGCCTAACGGAGACCCAGTACTTC
NA TRBJ1-2 many TRBV2 CASSGQTLYGYTF TGTGCCAGCAGTGGACAGACTTTGTATGGCTACACCTTC
NA TRBJ1-6 many TRBV20-1 CSAIDRSDSPLHF TGCAGTGCTATCGACAGGTCTGATTCACCCCTCCACTTT
NA TRBJ2-7 many TRBV20-1 CSAPRQGGWDYEQYF TGCAGTGCTCCCCGACAGGGAGGCTGGGACTACGAGCAGTACTTC
NA TRBJ2-5 many TRBV27 CASSLRGFGTQYF TGTGCCAGCAGTCTCAGGGGCTTCGGGACCCAGTACTTC
NA TRBJ1-1 NA TRBV20-1 CSARPGRPDEAFF TGCAGTGCTAGGCCAGGCCGGCCCGATGAAGCTTTCTTT
NA TRBJ1-1 NA TRBV11-3 CASSLAKGTEAFF TGTGCCAGCAGCTTAGCAAAAGGCACTGAAGCTTTCTTT
TRBD2 TRBJ2-7 NA TRBV18 CASSSALAGTYEQYF TGTGCCAGCTCATCAGCGCTAGCGGGCACCTACGAGCAGTACTTC
TRBD1 TRBJ1-2 many TRBV18 CASSLRTGSRTGYGYTF TGTGCCAGCTCACTGAGGACAGGGTCCCGTACAGGCTATGGCTACACCTTC
NA TRBJ2-1 NA TRBV20-1 CSATRSVGNEQFF TGCAGTGCTACCAGGAGTGTGGGGAATGAGCAGTTCTTC
NA TRBJ2-5 many TRBV28 CASSEFSAGKETQYF TGTGCCAGCAGCGAATTCTCCGCTGGAAAAGAGACCCAGTACTTC
NA TRBJ1-2 NA TRBV3-1 CASSQEGGMGYTF TGTGCCAGCAGCCAAGAAGGGGGGATGGGCTACACCTTC
NA TRBJ1-2 medium-sized TRBV20-1 CSASATDSGYGYTF TGCAGTGCCAGCGCTACGGACAGTGGATATGGCTACACCTTC
NA TRBJ2-7 NA TRBV27 CASSRPPYEQYF TGTGCCAGCAGTAGACCGCCCTACGAGCAGTACTTC
TRBD1 TRBJ1-2 NA TRBV29-1 CSGDLGQRNGYTF TGCAGCGGCGACCTGGGACAGCGAAACGGCTACACCTTC
TRBD1 TRBJ2-1 many TRBV7-6 CASSLSGTGYNEQFF TGTGCCAGCAGCCTTAGTGGGACAGGCTACAATGAGCAGTTCTTC
NA TRBJ2-1 few TRBV20-1 CSARTGSYNEQFF TGCAGTGCTAGGACGGGCTCCTACAATGAGCAGTTCTTC
NA TRBJ2-3 few TRBV14 CASRGTPFTDTQYF TGTGCCAGCAGGGGGACTCCCTTCACAGATACGCAGTATTTT
NA TRBJ2-2 NA TRBV12-3/TRBV12-4 CASSLYGNGELFF TGTGCCAGCAGCCTTTATGGCAACGGGGAGCTGTTTTTT
NA TRBJ1-3 NA TRBV9 CASSTTGGPSGNTIYF TGTGCCAGCAGCACGACAGGCGGGCCCTCTGGAAACACCATATATTTT
TRBD1 TRBJ2-3 many TRBV5-4 CASSLTGADTQYF TGTGCCAGCAGCTTGACAGGGGCAGATACGCAGTATTTT
NA TRBJ2-3 medium-sized TRBV7-2 CASSLVASRGPDTQYF TGTGCCAGCAGCTTAGTCGCTAGCCGGGGCCCAGATACGCAGTATTTT
TRBD1 TRBJ2-7 NA TRBV19 CASRDRAYEQYF TGTGCCAGTAGGGACAGGGCCTACGAGCAGTACTTC
TRBD1 TRBJ2-1 medium-sized TRBV15 CATSARDRDLDEQFF TGTGCCACCAGCGCCCGGGACAGGGATTTGGATGAGCAGTTCTTC
NA TRBJ1-1 few TRBV19 CASSIGAGVGKTEAFF TGTGCCAGTAGTATAGGGGCCGGCGTGGGGAAAACTGAAGCTTTCTTT
NA TRBJ2-1 medium-sized TRBV27 CASSWLGQYNEQFF TGTGCCAGCAGTTGGTTAGGACAGTACAATGAGCAGTTCTTC
TRBD1 TRBJ1-4 few TRBV18 CASSPTPRDRGEKLFF TGTGCCAGCTCCCCGACCCCCCGGGACAGGGGCGAAAAACTGTTTTTT
NA TRBJ1-5 NA TRBV18 CASSPAASLLDSNQPQHF TGTGCCAGCTCACCAGCGGCCTCCCTTTTGGATAGCAATCAGCCCCAGCATTTT
NA TRBJ2-1 once TRBV14 CASSAPGVNGNEQFF TGTGCCAGCAGCGCTCCAGGCGTGAATGGAAATGAGCAGTTCTTC
TRBD1 TRBJ2-7 many TRBV20-1 CSARTGGYEQYF TGCAGTGCGCGGACAGGGGGCTACGAGCAGTACTTC
NA TRBJ2-3 few TRBV5-4 CASSRVSGTDTQYF TGTGCCAGCAGCCGCGTGAGCGGCACAGATACGCAGTATTTT
NA TRBJ2-5 NA TRBV19 CASSPAGTQETQYF TGTGCCAGTAGTCCCGCCGGGACCCAAGAGACCCAGTACTTC
NA TRBJ2-1 many TRBV11-2 CASSLDYLTYNEQFF TGTGCCAGCAGCTTAGACTATTTGACTTACAATGAGCAGTTCTTC
NA TRBJ1-4 NA TRBV11-2 CASSLVSGATNEKLFF TGTGCCAGCAGCTTGGTTTCGGGTGCAACTAATGAAAAACTGTTTTTT
NA TRBJ2-7 many TRBV18 CASSSGASSYEQYF TGTGCCAGCTCATCCGGGGCCAGTTCCTACGAGCAGTACTTC
TRBD2 TRBJ2-1 few TRBV10-2 CATEGLASGGVNEQFF TGCGCCACCGAGGGGTTGGCTAGCGGGGGGGTCAATGAGCAGTTCTTC
NA TRBJ2-1 many TRBV4-1 CASSQRDNEQFF TGCGCCAGCAGCCAAAGAGACAATGAGCAGTTCTTC
TRBD1 TRBJ1-6 NA TRBV5-1 CASSLASSGQAYSPLHF TGCGCCAGCAGCTTGGCCAGCTCGGGACAGGCTTATTCACCCCTCCACTTT
TRBD1 TRBJ1-1 medium-sized TRBV20-1 CSAGGTGRSTEAFF TGCAGTGCTGGCGGGACAGGGCGGAGCACTGAAGCTTTCTTT
NA TRBJ2-3 medium-sized TRBV7-2 CASSFRLSGTDTQYF TGTGCCAGCAGCTTCCGACTGAGCGGCACAGATACGCAGTATTTT
NA TRBJ2-7 few TRBV19 CASSRGWIAYEQYF TGTGCCAGTAGCCGAGGGTGGATTGCCTACGAGCAGTACTTC
NA TRBJ2-1 many TRBV14 CASSQDAHGNEQFF TGTGCCAGCAGCCAAGATGCCCACGGGAATGAGCAGTTCTTC
NA TRBJ2-3 many TRBV10-1 CASSGIPPSSSTDTQYF TGCGCCAGCAGTGGAATCCCGCCGTCTAGTTCCACAGATACGCAGTATTTT
NA TRBJ1-2 NA TRBV12-3/TRBV12-4 CASKDPLYGYTF TGTGCCAGCAAAGACCCCCTCTATGGCTACACCTTC